This T cell receptor beta chain was identified in a study of T-cell reconstitution after alpha-beta-depleted transplantation in children. The V gene's germline CDR1 is MDHEN and CDR2 SYDVKM. The germline V and J ends were trimmed by 6 bases and 0 bases, with 18 bases remaining between them. The CDR3 is 17 residues long. This clonotype is a singleton in its sample. This sample's TCRbeta library carried unique molecular identifier barcodes. TCRdb processed the PCR reads anew with MiXCR; each CDR3 protein has one entry. The repertoire includes about 600,000 distinct CDR3 sequences, approximately 22% of them detected once, and approximately 14% sits in the top ten.

J is TRBJ2-1 and V is TRBV28, with D perhaps TRBD1 (6 bases). Sequences were derived from PBMCs, mostly from graft donor cells, sampled 360 days after TCRalphabeta/CD19-depleted stem cell transplant. This clonotype was obtained from a boy under two years old who had a stem cell transplant for acute myeloid leukemia, so the T cells may come from the graft donor. The DNA for the CDR3 is TGTGCCAGCAGCCGTCGGACAGTCCTGAGCTCCTACAATGAGCAGTTCTTC. Its translation is CASSRRTVLSSYNEQFF.